Listed below are T cell receptor beta chains from one sample, sequenced in a study of cytomegalovirus exposure and HLA in healthy donors. Libraries were prepared by immunoSEQ multiplex PCR; TCRdb keeps only in-frame clonotypes and omits some of them. Of tens of thousands of clones in the sample, approximately 71% were seen once. Sequencing used PBMCs. These receptors were collected from a man aged 60-69 years in good health and CMV-seropositive. The CDR3 runs from the conserved cysteine through the conserved F or W. D genes are given only for firm matches. Rows give clone size only sometimes, using once, few, many, or a class for an expanded clone.

J gene	V gene	D gene	clone size	CDR3 length	CDR3 protein	CDR3 DNA
TRBJ2-1	TRBV19	TRBD1	.	15	CASSGDRGSYNEQFF	TGTGCCAGTAGCGGAGACAGGGGCTCCTACAATGAGCAGTTCTTC
TRBJ2-3	TRBV9	.	.	14	CASSQDSKTDTQYF	TGTGCCAGCAGCCAGGACAGTAAGACAGATACGCAGTATTTT
TRBJ1-2	TRBV13	TRBD1	few	13	CASSRQGSYGYTF	TGTGCCAGCAGCCGACAGGGTTCCTATGGCTACACCTTC
TRBJ2-2	TRBV28	TRBD1	.	16	CAATLPGQGNTGELFF	TGTGCCGCCACCCTCCCGGGACAGGGGAACACCGGGGAGCTGTTTTTT
TRBJ2-2	TRBV5-1	.	.	15	CASSLGQGGTGELFF	TGCGCCAGCAGCTTGGGTCAGGGAGGCACCGGGGAGCTGTTTTTT
TRBJ2-3	TRBV7-6	.	.	12	CASSLANGFQYF	TGTGCCAGCAGCTTAGCTAACGGGTTCCAGTATTTT
TRBJ2-4	TRBV2	.	few	13	CASSPRSENIQYF	TGTGCCAGCAGTCCGAGGTCCGAAAACATTCAGTACTTC
TRBJ1-3	TRBV19	.	.	13	CASSRGSGNTIYF	TGTGCCAGTAGTCGCGGGTCTGGAAACACCATATATTTT
TRBJ2-7	TRBV10-3	TRBD2	.	14	CAISESTGGYEQYF	TGTGCCATCAGTGAGTCGACGGGGGGTTACGAGCAGTACTTC
TRBJ2-5	TRBV4-1	.	.	17	CASSQASARGGQETQYF	TGCGCCAGCAGCCAGGCCTCCGCCCGGGGAGGCCAAGAGACCCAGTACTTC
TRBJ2-2	TRBV5-1	TRBD1	.	15	CASTRTGAGTGELFF	TGCGCCAGCACCCGGACAGGGGCTGGGACCGGGGAGCTGTTTTTT
TRBJ1-4	TRBV4-1	.	.	20	CASSQVQGGLFGATNEKLFF	TGCGCCAGCAGCCAAGTACAGGGCGGTCTATTCGGGGCAACTAATGAAAAACTGTTTTTT
TRBJ1-2	TRBV28	TRBD1	few	17	CASSSYRTGGQLYGYTF	TGTGCCAGCAGTTCCTACAGGACAGGGGGCCAACTCTATGGCTACACCTTC
TRBJ1-3	TRBV5-1	.	.	19	CASSLFAGQSSYSGNTIYF	TGCGCCAGCAGCTTGTTTGCCGGACAGTCCTCTTACTCTGGAAACACCATATATTTT
TRBJ2-1	TRBV25-1	TRBD2	.	16	CASSGRTSGVYNEQFF	TGTGCCAGCAGTGGCCGGACTAGCGGGGTATACAATGAGCAGTTCTTC
TRBJ2-7	TRBV13	TRBD2	few	16	CASSTRTSPKSYEQYF	TGTGCCAGCAGCACCCGGACTAGCCCGAAGTCCTACGAGCAGTACTTC
TRBJ2-3	TRBV7-6	.	.	14	CASSPYSSTDTQYF	TGTGCCAGCAGCCCTTACTCTAGCACAGATACGCAGTATTTT
TRBJ1-5	TRBV19	.	.	20	CASSSRSHQHQLLSNQPQHF	TGTGCCAGTAGTTCAAGGAGCCATCAGCACCAGTTACTTAGCAATCAGCCCCAGCATTTT
TRBJ1-6	TRBV5-4	.	.	15	CASSLYGGSNSPLHF	TGTGCCAGCAGCTTGTACGGGGGTTCAAACTCACCCCTCCACTTT
TRBJ1-5	TRBV15	.	once	14	CATSSWQGNQPQHF	TGTGCCACCAGCAGCTGGCAGGGTAATCAGCCCCAGCATTTT
TRBJ1-3	TRBV5-1	.	.	16	CASSLDRALYGNTIYF	TGCGCCAGCAGCTTGGACAGGGCACTCTATGGAAACACCATATATTTT
TRBJ1-6	TRBV11-3	.	.	18	CASSEWGGLYKENSPLHF	TGTGCCAGCAGCGAGTGGGGGGGCTTGTATAAGGAGAATTCACCCCTCCACTTT
TRBJ2-1	TRBV6-4	TRBD2	.	14	CASSEGGGEDEQFF	TGTGCCAGCAGTGAAGGCGGGGGGGAGGATGAGCAGTTCTTC
TRBJ2-1	TRBV6-5	.	.	16	CASSYSPRGNYNEQFF	TGTGCCAGCAGTTACTCCCCAAGGGGGAACTACAATGAGCAGTTCTTC
TRBJ2-1	TRBV11-2	.	.	13	CASSLGGYNEQFF	TGTGCCAGCAGCCTCGGGGGATACAATGAGCAGTTCTTC
TRBJ1-3	TRBV4-1	.	.	15	CASRQTEPSGNTIYF	TGCGCCAGCAGGCAGACAGAACCCTCTGGAAACACCATATATTTT